The 27 T cell receptor beta chains reported below all come from one sample, sequenced in a study of tumor-infiltrating lymphocytes in localized non-small cell lung cancer. The protocol was immunoSEQ multiplex PCR, while the TCRdb copy is restricted to in-frame clones and leaves out a portion. The sample consists of 4,000 to 5,500 clones, roughly three fifths of them appearing once. Sequences were obtained from lung tumor tissue. These receptors all stem from a human donor with non-small cell lung cancer.

This clone showed up just once. V usage is TRBV6-1 and J usage is TRBJ2-3; D is unclear. The CDR3 loop spans 13 amino acids. With 3 bases removed from V and 2 bases from J, the gap between germline ends came to 6 bases. Per germline, CDR1 MNHNS and CDR2 SASEGT. CDR3 amino acids: CASSEVYTDTQYF. The DNA of the CDR3 is TGTGCCAGCAGTGAGGTTTACACAGATACGCAGTATTTT.

The chain is built from TRBV5-1 and TRBJ2-1, with 8 bases identical to TRBD1. This CDR3 has 14 amino acids. Germline trimming cut 4 bases from V and 7 bases from J; bases unmatched to any gene: 7. CDR1 and CDR2 from the germline V gene are SGHRS and YFSETQ. CDR3 DNA sequence: TGCGCCAGCAGCACCGGACAGGGTATGAATGAGCAGTTCTTC. It translates to CASSTGQGMNEQFF.

The rearrangement joins TRBV28 to TRBJ1-1, with D possibly being TRBD1 (6 bases). This CDR3 has 11 residues. Germline V CDR1 and CDR2: MDHEN, SYDVKM. V shed 3 bases and J shed 7 bases, with 6 bases lying between them. DNA for the CDR3: TGTGCCAGCAGTTTGGACAGTGAAGCTTTCTTT. It codes for CASSLDSEAFF.

V and J are TRBV7-6 and TRBJ2-7; D is perhaps TRBD2 (6 bases). The CDR3 is 14 residues long. V lost 1 base and J lost 10, with 17 bases in between. CDR1 is SGHVS, CDR2 FNYEAQ, per germline. Here the CDR3 reads CASSLGQGLLQQYF. CDR3 sequence (DNA): TGTGCCAGCAGCTTAGGTCAGGGACTCTTGCAACAGTACTTC.

This clone was picked up a small number of times. The chain is built from TRBV6-1 and TRBJ1-5; D is undetermined. The V gene's germline CDR1 is MNHNS and CDR2 SASEGT. Between the trimmed V and J ends, which lost 4 bases and 4 bases, there was a span of 11 bases. The CDR3 loop spans 14 amino acids. The CDR3 region is CASSVPGLNQPQHF. As DNA, the CDR3 is TGTGCCAGCAGTGTGCCCGGACTGAATCAGCCCCAGCATTTT.

The chain employs TRBV25-1 and TRBJ1-2, with D possibly being TRBD1 (6 bases). Trimming pared 5 bases from V and 7 bases from J, leaving 17 bases between. This CDR3 contains 14 residues. CDR1 MGHDK and CDR2 SYGVNS come from the germline V gene. The CDR3 DNA reads as TGTGCCAGCAGTATTGGGGGCGCGGGCCCTGGCTACACCTTC. This sequence encodes CASSIGGAGPGYTF.

The chain links TRBV29-1 to TRBJ1-1; the D is unclear. Trimming pared 2 bases from V and 4 bases from J, leaving 8 bases between. Germline CDR1 is SQVTM and CDR2 is ANQGSEA. CDR3 length: 12 amino acids. The CDR3 sequence is CSVEHGPTEAFF. In DNA, the CDR3 is TGCAGCGTTGAACACGGGCCCACTGAAGCTTTCTTT.

The V gene is TRBV19, the J gene TRBJ2-5; D not certain. This CDR3 has 14 amino acids. Between the trimmed V and J ends, which lost 4 bases and 5 bases, there was a span of 14 bases. Germline V gives CDR1 LNHDA, CDR2 SQIVND (reference sequence). The CDR3 DNA follows: TGTGCCAGTAGTACAGACTCTTCCCGGGAGACCCAGTACTTC. Residues: CASSTDSSRETQYF.

This clone was counted between two and nine times. The chain uses TRBV6-5 and TRBJ2-2; D is possibly TRBD1 (6 bases). V was pared by 2 bases and J by 6 bases, with 13 bases between. The CDR3 sequence is 15 residues long. CDR1 and CDR2 from the germline V gene are MNHEY and SVGAGI. The CDR3 DNA sequence: TGTGCCAGCAGTTACGGAAACAGGGCCCCCGGGGAGCTGTTTTTT. It specifies CASSYGNRAPGELFF.

The chain is built from TRBV6-6 and TRBJ1-1, with TRBD1 matching 8 bases. The V gene end was trimmed by 4 bases and the J gene end by 10 bases; junction bases not matched to a gene: 5. Germline V CDR1 and CDR2: MNHNY, SVGAGI (reference sequence). The CDR3 is 12 amino acids. The CDR3 nucleotides are TGTGCCAGCAGTTCGAAACAGGGGGTAGCTTTCTTT. It translates to CASSSKQGVAFF.

This clone came up once. The V gene is TRBV15, the J gene TRBJ1-2; possibly TRBD1 for D (6 bases). The CDR3 spans 16 residues. Germline CDR1 reads LNHNV; CDR2 reads YYDKDF (reference sequence). V gave up 0 bases and J gave up 7 bases, with 18 bases separating them. This CDR3 reads CATSRDKQYRDGGYTF. CDR3 nucleotides: TGTGCCACCAGCAGAGATAAACAATACAGGGACGGTGGCTACACCTTC. The entire variable domain, with the rest obtained from reference TRBV15 and TRBJ1-2, is as follows: DAMVIQNPRYQVTQFGKPVTLSCSQTLNHNVMYWYQQKSSQAPKLLFHYYDKDFNNEADTPDNFQSRRPNTSFCFLDIRSPGLGDTAMYLCATSRDKQYRDGGYTFGSGTRLTVV.

This clone was counted a few times. The chain joins TRBV7-9 to TRBJ1-2; possible D gene TRBD1, 5 bases. This CDR3 comprises 15 residues. Trimming left V 5 bases short and J 4 bases short, with 17 bases between. Germline values: CDR1 SEHNR, CDR2 FQNEAQ (reference sequence). CDR3 amino acids: CASSPGQGQTYGYTF. The CDR3, as DNA: TGTGCCAGCAGCCCGGGGCAGGGCCAGACCTATGGCTACACCTTC.

This clone was counted a few times. The chain employs TRBV25-1 and TRBJ2-2, with 7 nucleotides matching TRBD2. The CDR3 is 14 amino acids. From germline, CDR1 is MGHDK and CDR2 SYGVNS. After removal of 2 bases from V and 5 bases from J, the junction contained 2 bases not matched to a gene. The CDR3 nucleotides read TGTGCCAGCAGTGAAGCGGGAGAAACCGGGGAGCTGTTTTTT. This gives the protein CASSEAGETGELFF.

This chain connects TRBV30 to TRBJ1-1; D perhaps matches TRBD1 (5 bases). The germline V gene encodes CDR1 GTSNPN and CDR2 SVGIG (reference sequence). CDR3 length: 12 residues. V was clipped by 3 bases and J by 7 bases, with 12 bases between them. CDR3 sequence: CAWRLQVIEAFF. The CDR3 DNA reads TGTGCCTGGAGATTACAGGTAATTGAAGCTTTCTTT.

The V gene is TRBV11-3, the J gene TRBJ1-1; D is uncertain. The CDR3 is made up of 13 amino acids. V was pared by 4 bases and J by 2 bases, with 8 bases between. Germline V gene data show CDR1 as SGHNT and CDR2 as YENEEA. The DNA of the CDR3 is TGTGCCAGCAGCTCACAAGAAAACACTGAAGCTTTCTTT. Its protein product is CASSSQENTEAFF. Full variable domain (missing parts from reference TRBV11-3 and TRBJ1-1): EAGVVQSPRYKIIEKKQPVAFWCNPISGHNTLYWYLQNLGQGPELLIRYENEEAVDDSQLPKDRFSAERLKGVDSTLKIQPAELGDSAVYLCASSSQENTEAFFGQGTRLTVV.

The chain has TRBV6-6 and TRBJ1-1, with TRBD1 as a possible D gene (6 bases). The CDR3 loop spans 13 amino acids. CDR1 and CDR2 from the germline V gene are MNHNY and SVGAGI (reference sequence). The V and J ends lost 0 bases and 11 bases respectively, with 13 bases between them. CDR3 amino acids: CASSYSGGREAFF. DNA of the CDR3: TGTGCCAGCAGTTACTCGGGGGGCAGGGAGGCTTTCTTT.

This rearrangement joins TRBV30 to TRBJ1-6, with TRBD1 matching over 7 bases. In germline, CDR1 is GTSNPN, CDR2 SVGIG (reference sequence). The CDR3 is 15 residues long. Losses at the gene ends were 0 bases for V and 9 bases for J; bases not matched to a gene: 8. DNA for the CDR3: TGTGCCTGGAGTGTACGGGCCAGGGGGGGTTCACCCCTCCACTTT. Translating gives CAWSVRARGGSPLHF. The variable domain in full, with the rest retrieved from reference TRBV30 and TRBJ1-6, is SQTIHQWPATLVQPVGSPLSLECTVEGTSNPNLYWYRQAAGRGLQLLFYSVGIGQISSEVPQNLSASRPQDRQFILSSKKLLLSDSGFYLCAWSVRARGGSPLHFGNGTRLTVT.

CDR3 sequence (DNA): TGTGCCAGCTCACCACGCTGGGGGGGGCCGGAGACCCAGTACTTC. This sequence encodes CASSPRWGGPETQYF. V gene TRBV18 combines with J gene TRBJ2-5; tentatively, D is TRBD2 (7 bases). V was shortened by 1 base and J by 5 bases, with 14 bases between the two germline ends. The germline V gene has CDR1 KGHSH and CDR2 LQKENI. The CDR3 runs to 15 residues.

This clone was observed a handful of times. The gene calls are TRBV5-1 and TRBJ1-1, with TRBD1 as a possible D gene (5 bases). Trimming removed 3 bases at V and 5 bases at J, with 11 bases between. Looked up from germline, CDR1 is SGHRS and CDR2 is YFSETQ. The CDR3 has 13 amino acids. DNA for the CDR3: TGCGCCAGCAGCTACGGGGGTAAAACTGAAGCTTTCTTT. The encoded protein is CASSYGGKTEAFF.

This clone came up once. This chain connects TRBV4-1 to TRBJ2-3; TRBD2 matches 9 bases. The CDR3 covers 18 residues. J was trimmed by 0 bases and V by 2 bases; bases with no gene match: 9. The germline V gene has CDR1 MGHRA and CDR2 YSYEKL. CDR3 loop: CASSQPSGTSGSTDTQYF. The CDR3 region has the DNA TGCGCCAGCAGCCAACCCTCGGGAACTAGCGGGAGCACAGATACGCAGTATTTT.

This clone was picked up a small number of times. The V gene is TRBV12-5, the J gene TRBJ1-5; no clear D. CDR1 is LGHNT and CDR2 is FRNRAP in the germline V gene. V lost 6 bases to trimming and J lost 5 bases, with 5 bases between them. This CDR3 contains 11 residues. CDR3 DNA sequence: TGTGCTAGTGGCTTCTATCAGCCCCAGCATTTT. This sequence encodes CASGFYQPQHF.

The chain uses TRBV7-9 and TRBJ2-1; D unclear. The germline V and J ends were trimmed by 5 bases and 6 bases, with 11 bases remaining between them. Looked up from germline, CDR1 is SEHNR and CDR2 is FQNEAQ (reference sequence). The CDR3 loop spans 13 amino acids. The CDR3 loop reads CASSPSLANEQFF. CDR3 bases: TGTGCCAGCAGCCCCTCGTTAGCCAATGAGCAGTTCTTC.

The chain employs TRBV5-4 and TRBJ1-5; D not resolved. The CDR3 runs 16 residues. The germline gives CDR1 SGHNT, CDR2 YYREEE (reference sequence). The germline V and J ends were trimmed by 4 bases and 2 bases, with 16 bases remaining between them. In DNA, the CDR3 is TGTGCCAGCAGCCAAGAAGAGGGTGAAGGCAATCAGCCCCAGCATTTT. Translating gives CASSQEEGEGNQPQHF.

This clone was seen a handful of times. The gene calls are TRBV9 and TRBJ1-1; maybe TRBD1 (5 bases). The CDR3 runs 14 residues. Between the trimmed V and J ends, which lost 4 bases and 1 base, there was a span of 11 bases. Germline V lookup: CDR1 SGDLS, CDR2 YYNGEE. This chain's CDR3 is CASSQMDKNTEAFF. DNA for the CDR3: TGTGCCAGCAGCCAAATGGACAAGAACACTGAAGCTTTCTTT.

For this clone: One end of the junction varies from germline; a read error may be responsible. The chain links TRBV7-7 to TRBJ2-5; D remains ambiguous. Germline V gives CDR1 SSHAT, CDR2 FNYEAQ (reference sequence). CDR3 length: 13 amino acids. CDR3 nucleotides: TGTGCTAGCAGCTTAGTGGAAGGAGAGACCCAGTACTTC. Its protein product is CASSLVEGETQYF.

The sample holds a few counts of this clone. J is TRBJ1-2 and V is TRBV11-2; maybe TRBD1 (5 bases). Germline V gives CDR1 SGHAT, CDR2 FQNNGV. This CDR3 comprises 18 residues. V was shortened by 5 bases and J by 6 bases, with 28 bases between the two germline ends. CDR3 region: CASSTRTSVRQGVDGYTF. The CDR3 region has the DNA TGTGCCAGCAGCACGCGGACCTCGGTACGGCAGGGAGTGGATGGCTACACCTTC.

This clone was seen a single time. This CDR3 reads CASDRTGRTDTQYF. CDR3 coding DNA: TGTGCCAGCGACCGGACAGGCCGCACAGATACGCAGTATTTT. This chain connects TRBV6-1 to TRBJ2-3, with 7 positions matching TRBD1. V dropped 8 bases and J dropped 1; count of bases not matched to a gene: 6. Looked up from germline, CDR1 is MNHNS and CDR2 is SASEGT. The CDR3 is made up of 14 amino acids.